The 4 T cell receptor beta chains given below trace back to one sample, sequenced in a study of shared clonotypes between healthy human individuals. The protocol was immunoSEQ multiplex PCR, while the TCRdb copy is restricted to in-frame clones and leaves out a portion. The table lists roughly 2,500,000 clones, roughly 93% of them singletons. Sequencing was performed on naive CD4+ T cells from PBMCs. Documented subset: CD45RA+ positively selected. All receptors derive from a man younger than 30 in good health. Some clones in this sample may be carry-over from other donors' samples.

The table lists this clone with a few counts. The gene calls are TRBV10-3 and TRBJ1-1, with TRBD1 identical over 7 bases. From germline, CDR1 is ENHRY and CDR2 SYGVKD. There are 17 residues in the CDR3. The V gene end was trimmed by 6 bases and the J gene end by 5 bases; junction bases not matched to a gene: 18. CDR3 protein: CAIRDGVGGGGETEAFF. The CDR3, as DNA: TGTGCCATCAGGGACGGAGTAGGAGGGGGCGGCGAGACTGAAGCTTTCTTT.

This chain joins TRBV29-1 and TRBJ1-2; 8 bases are a match to TRBD1. CDR3 length equals 18 residues. The germline V gene encodes CDR1 SQVTM and CDR2 ANQGSEA. The V segment lost 0 bases and the J segment 6 bases; nucleotides outside the gene matches: 18. CDR3 DNA sequence: TGCAGCGTTGAAGAGTACGCAGCCGGGACAGGAACGTTCCATGGCTACACCTTC. Protein sequence: CSVEEYAAGTGTFHGYTF.

This clone appeared once. This chain links TRBV10-3 with TRBJ2-3; 9 bases align to TRBD2. With V trimmed by 1 base and J by 4 bases, 6 bases remained unmatched. In germline, CDR1 is ENHRY, CDR2 SYGVKD. There are 16 residues in the CDR3. The CDR3 region has the DNA TGTGCCATCAGTGAGTTAATGGGACTAGCTGCAGATACGCAGTATTTT. Protein product: CAISELMGLAADTQYF.

J is TRBJ2-7 and V is TRBV28; 10 positions agree with TRBD2. Trimming cost V 8 bases and J 4 bases; bases outside gene matches: 5. Germline CDR1 is MDHEN and CDR2 is SYDVKM. The CDR3 covers 13 residues. CDR3 coding DNA: TGTGCCAGCCGGACTAGCGGTAAATACGAGCAGTACTTC. This codes for CASRTSGKYEQYF. Complete variable domain (other parts from reference TRBV28 and TRBJ2-7): DVKVTQSSRYLVKRTGEKVFLECVQDMDHENMFWYRQDPGLGLRLIYFSYDVKMKEKGDIPEGYSVSREKKERFSLILESASTNQTSMYLCASRTSGKYEQYFGPGTRLTVT.